These T cell receptor beta chains were read from a single sample in a study of cytomegalovirus exposure and HLA in healthy donors. The method was immunoSEQ multiplex PCR; TCRdb's version includes in-frame clones alone and lacks a portion of them. The sample shows roughly 180,000 clones, 75% to 85% of them seen only once. The specimen was PBMCs. The receptor source for this set is a girl aged 5 to 17 in good health and CMV-seropositive. The CDR3 runs from the conserved cysteine through the conserved F or W. Each record gives: D gene, V gene, CDR3 length, clone size, J gene, CDR3 DNA, CDR3 protein. D genes are given only for firm matches. Only some rows state a clone size, as once, few, many or a class for expanded clones.

d_gene: TRBD1; v_gene: TRBV19; len: 13; abundance: once; j_gene: TRBJ1-4; CDR3nt: TGTGCCAGTACACAGGGGGCGCGTGAAAAACTGTTTTTT; CDR3aa: CASTQGAREKLFF
d_gene: -; v_gene: TRBV30; len: 13; abundance: -; j_gene: TRBJ2-3; CDR3nt: TGTGCCTGGAACGGTATCTCCACAGATACGCAGTATTTT; CDR3aa: CAWNGISTDTQYF
d_gene: -; v_gene: TRBV7-2; len: 14; abundance: -; j_gene: TRBJ2-3; CDR3nt: TGTGCCAGCAGCTTTATAGCTAGCACAGATACGCAGTATTTT; CDR3aa: CASSFIASTDTQYF
d_gene: -; v_gene: TRBV4-3; len: 16; abundance: few; j_gene: TRBJ1-2; CDR3nt: TGCGCCAGCAGCCAAGATTTGTGGGGCTCCTCGTATGGCTACACCTTC; CDR3aa: CASSQDLWGSSYGYTF
d_gene: TRBD1; v_gene: TRBV18; len: 13; abundance: -; j_gene: TRBJ2-3; CDR3nt: TGTGCCAGCTCACTCGGGACAGCGGATACGCAGTATTTT; CDR3aa: CASSLGTADTQYF
d_gene: -; v_gene: TRBV5-1; len: 14; abundance: -; j_gene: TRBJ2-3; CDR3nt: TGCGCCAGCAGCTTGGCTCAGGTTTCAGATACGCAGTATTTT; CDR3aa: CASSLAQVSDTQYF
d_gene: -; v_gene: TRBV5-4; len: 16; abundance: -; j_gene: TRBJ1-3; CDR3nt: TGTGCCAGCAGCTTGGATCCAGGATCCTCTGGAAACACCATATATTTT; CDR3aa: CASSLDPGSSGNTIYF
d_gene: -; v_gene: TRBV4-3; len: 20; abundance: -; j_gene: TRBJ1-1; CDR3nt: TGCGCCAGCAGCCAAGATCGCCCCAGGGCAACCAAAATAGATAGCACTGAAGCTTTCTTT; CDR3aa: CASSQDRPRATKIDSTEAFF
d_gene: TRBD1; v_gene: TRBV6-1; len: 12; abundance: few; j_gene: TRBJ1-2; CDR3nt: TGTGCCAGCAGCCAGGGGGACTATGGCTACACCTTC; CDR3aa: CASSQGDYGYTF
d_gene: -; v_gene: TRBV21-1; len: 16; abundance: -; j_gene: TRBJ1-2; CDR3nt: TGTGCCAGCAGCAAAGGGGTAGGAGCTCCTGGCTATGGCTACACCTTC; CDR3aa: CASSKGVGAPGYGYTF
d_gene: TRBD2; v_gene: TRBV7-2; len: 16; abundance: -; j_gene: TRBJ2-3; CDR3nt: TGTGCCAGCAGCTTATACGCGGGGGGGCCCCCAGATACGCAGTATTTT; CDR3aa: CASSLYAGGPPDTQYF
d_gene: -; v_gene: TRBV9; len: 13; abundance: -; j_gene: TRBJ2-5; CDR3nt: TGTGCCAGCAGCGTTTTCGGTGAAGAGACCCAGTACTTC; CDR3aa: CASSVFGEETQYF
d_gene: -; v_gene: TRBV6-5; len: 12; abundance: -; j_gene: TRBJ2-7; CDR3nt: TGTGCCAGCAATTACTCGCGCGGCGAGCAGTACTTC; CDR3aa: CASNYSRGEQYF
d_gene: -; v_gene: TRBV11-2; len: 17; abundance: -; j_gene: TRBJ2-1; CDR3nt: TGTGCCAGCAGCTTAGATCCTGAAGGGGGGGCTTACAATGAGCAGTTCTTC; CDR3aa: CASSLDPEGGAYNEQFF
d_gene: -; v_gene: TRBV5-4; len: 15; abundance: -; j_gene: TRBJ1-6; CDR3nt: TGTGCCAGCAGCTTGGCCTTGGGAGCCAATTCACCCCTCCACTTT; CDR3aa: CASSLALGANSPLHF
d_gene: -; v_gene: TRBV7-2; len: 13; abundance: -; j_gene: TRBJ2-3; CDR3nt: TGTGCCAGCAGCTTAGCTCAGATAGATACGCAGTATTTT; CDR3aa: CASSLAQIDTQYF
d_gene: -; v_gene: TRBV18; len: 13; abundance: -; j_gene: TRBJ1-3; CDR3nt: TGTGCCAGCTCACCAGGGGCGCAGGACACCATATATTTT; CDR3aa: CASSPGAQDTIYF
d_gene: -; v_gene: TRBV6-4; len: 13; abundance: -; j_gene: TRBJ1-1; CDR3nt: TGTGCCAGCAGAGGAGGGGTGAACACTGAAGCTTTCTTT; CDR3aa: CASRGGVNTEAFF
d_gene: TRBD1; v_gene: TRBV9; len: 23; abundance: -; j_gene: TRBJ2-6; CDR3nt: TGTGCCAGCAGCCTCAGGGATTGGGGGACAGCGGCTGATATTCACTCTGGGGCCAACGTCCTGACTTTC; CDR3aa: CASSLRDWGTAADIHSGANVLTF
d_gene: TRBD1; v_gene: TRBV2; len: 14; abundance: -; j_gene: TRBJ1-2; CDR3nt: TGTGCCAGTTCCTGGCAGGGGGAGCACTATGGCTACACCTTC; CDR3aa: CASSWQGEHYGYTF
d_gene: TRBD2; v_gene: TRBV2; len: 15; abundance: -; j_gene: TRBJ2-7; CDR3nt: TGTGCCAGCAAGCGCGGGGGTACTCCTCTCCACGAGCAGTACTTC; CDR3aa: CASKRGGTPLHEQYF
d_gene: -; v_gene: TRBV5-1; len: 12; abundance: -; j_gene: TRBJ1-2; CDR3nt: TGCGCCAGCAGCTTGGAGCGTAGTGGCTACACCTTC; CDR3aa: CASSLERSGYTF
d_gene: -; v_gene: TRBV11-3; len: 18; abundance: -; j_gene: TRBJ2-3; CDR3nt: TGTGCCAGCAGCTTGTACGCTGCGGGGGCAGATAGCACAGATACGCAGTATTTT; CDR3aa: CASSLYAAGADSTDTQYF
d_gene: -; v_gene: TRBV6-5; len: 13; abundance: few; j_gene: TRBJ2-3; CDR3nt: TGTGCCAGCAGTTCCCTCGGTTTTGATACGCAGTATTTT; CDR3aa: CASSSLGFDTQYF
d_gene: -; v_gene: TRBV14; len: 14; abundance: -; j_gene: TRBJ1-2; CDR3nt: TGTGCCAGCAGCCCGAACCAGAATTCCTATGGCTACACCTTC; CDR3aa: CASSPNQNSYGYTF
d_gene: -; v_gene: TRBV27; len: 15; abundance: -; j_gene: TRBJ2-5; CDR3nt: TGTGCCAGCACCCCCGTTGGGGCAGGGGAAGAGACCCAGTACTTC; CDR3aa: CASTPVGAGEETQYF
d_gene: TRBD2; v_gene: TRBV9; len: 14; abundance: -; j_gene: TRBJ2-2; CDR3nt: TGTGCCAGCAGCGTAGGGGGGGGACCCGGGGAGCTGTTTTTT; CDR3aa: CASSVGGGPGELFF
d_gene: -; v_gene: TRBV6-5; len: 14; abundance: -; j_gene: TRBJ1-4; CDR3nt: TGTGCCAGCAGTTTGTCAGCAACTAATGAAAAACTGTTTTTT; CDR3aa: CASSLSATNEKLFF
d_gene: -; v_gene: TRBV6-1; len: 15; abundance: -; j_gene: TRBJ1-4; CDR3nt: TGTGCCAGCAGTGAAATTCTTGGCAGGGTAAAAAAACTGTTTTTT; CDR3aa: CASSEILGRVKKLFF